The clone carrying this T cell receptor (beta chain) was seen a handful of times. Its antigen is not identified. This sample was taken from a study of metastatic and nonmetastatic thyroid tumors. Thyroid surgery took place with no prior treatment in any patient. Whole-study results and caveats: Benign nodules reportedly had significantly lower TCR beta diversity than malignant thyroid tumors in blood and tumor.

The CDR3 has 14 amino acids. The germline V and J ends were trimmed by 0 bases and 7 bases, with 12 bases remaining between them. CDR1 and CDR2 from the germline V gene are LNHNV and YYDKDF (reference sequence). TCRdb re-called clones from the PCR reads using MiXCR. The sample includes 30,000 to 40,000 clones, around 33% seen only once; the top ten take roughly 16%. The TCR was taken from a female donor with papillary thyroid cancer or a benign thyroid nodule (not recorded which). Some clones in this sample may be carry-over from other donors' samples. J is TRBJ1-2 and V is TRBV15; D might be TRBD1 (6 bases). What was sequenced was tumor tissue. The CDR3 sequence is CATSRDSQGFGYTF. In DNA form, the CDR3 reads TGTGCCACCAGCAGAGATTCGCAGGGGTTTGGCTACACCTTC.